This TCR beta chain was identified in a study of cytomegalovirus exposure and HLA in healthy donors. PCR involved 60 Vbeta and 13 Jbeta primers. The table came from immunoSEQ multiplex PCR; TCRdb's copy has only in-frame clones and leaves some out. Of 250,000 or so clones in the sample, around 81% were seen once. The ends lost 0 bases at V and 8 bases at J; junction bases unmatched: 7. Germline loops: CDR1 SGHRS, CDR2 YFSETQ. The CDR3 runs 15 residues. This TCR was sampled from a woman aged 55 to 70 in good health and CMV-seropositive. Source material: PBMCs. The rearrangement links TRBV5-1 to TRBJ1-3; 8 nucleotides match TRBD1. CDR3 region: CASSLVGTGGDTIYF. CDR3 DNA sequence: TGCGCCAGCAGCTTGGTGGGGACAGGTGGGGACACCATATATTTT.